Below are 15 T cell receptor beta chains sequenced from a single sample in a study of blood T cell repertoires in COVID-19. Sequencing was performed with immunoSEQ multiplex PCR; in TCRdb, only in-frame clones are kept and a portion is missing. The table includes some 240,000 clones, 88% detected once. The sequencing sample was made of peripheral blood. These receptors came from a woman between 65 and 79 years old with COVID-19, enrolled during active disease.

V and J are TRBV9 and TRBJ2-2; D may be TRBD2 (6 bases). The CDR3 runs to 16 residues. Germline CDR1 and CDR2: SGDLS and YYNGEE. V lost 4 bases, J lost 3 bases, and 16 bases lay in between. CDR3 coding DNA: TGTGCCAGCAGCTCCCTACAGGAGGGAGACACCGGGGAGCTGTTTTTT. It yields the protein CASSSLQEGDTGELFF.

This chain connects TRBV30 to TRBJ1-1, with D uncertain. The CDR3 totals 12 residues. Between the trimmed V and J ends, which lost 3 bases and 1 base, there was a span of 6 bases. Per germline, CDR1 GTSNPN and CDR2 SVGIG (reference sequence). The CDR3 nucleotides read TGTGCCTGGAGGGTACAGAACACTGAAGCTTTCTTT. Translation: CAWRVQNTEAFF.

The CDR3 loop reads CASRAPGNQETQYF. The DNA for the CDR3 is TGCGCCAGCAGGGCACCGGGAAATCAAGAGACCCAGTACTTC. The chain couples TRBV4-1 to TRBJ2-5; the D gene is possibly TRBD2 (5 bases). The V and J ends lost 6 bases and 2 bases respectively, with 13 bases between them. This CDR3 has 14 amino acids. The V gene's germline CDR1 is MGHRA and CDR2 YSYEKL.

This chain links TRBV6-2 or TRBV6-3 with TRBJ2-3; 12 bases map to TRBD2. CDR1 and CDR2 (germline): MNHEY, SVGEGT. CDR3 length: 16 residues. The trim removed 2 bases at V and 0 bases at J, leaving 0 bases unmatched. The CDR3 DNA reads TGTGCCAGCAGTTACGGGACTAGCGGGAGCACAGATACGCAGTATTTT. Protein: CASSYGTSGSTDTQYF.

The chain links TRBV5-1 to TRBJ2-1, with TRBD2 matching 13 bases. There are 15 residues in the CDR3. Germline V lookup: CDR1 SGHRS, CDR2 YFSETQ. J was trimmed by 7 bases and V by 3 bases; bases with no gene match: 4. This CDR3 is CASSYGTSGINEQFF. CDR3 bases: TGCGCCAGCAGCTACGGGACTAGCGGGATAAATGAGCAGTTCTTC.

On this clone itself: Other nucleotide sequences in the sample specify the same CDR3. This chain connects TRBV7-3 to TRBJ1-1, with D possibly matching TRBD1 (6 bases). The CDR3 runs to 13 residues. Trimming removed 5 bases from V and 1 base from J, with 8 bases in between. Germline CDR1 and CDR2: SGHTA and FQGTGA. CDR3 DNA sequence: TGTGCCAGCAGCGCGACAGGGAACACTGAAGCTTTCTTT. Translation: CASSATGNTEAFF.

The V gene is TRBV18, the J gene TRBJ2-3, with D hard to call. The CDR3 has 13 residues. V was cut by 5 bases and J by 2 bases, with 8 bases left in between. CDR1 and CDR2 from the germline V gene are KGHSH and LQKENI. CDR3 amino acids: CASSTSSTDTQYF. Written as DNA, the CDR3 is TGTGCCAGCTCAACATCCTCCACAGATACGCAGTATTTT.

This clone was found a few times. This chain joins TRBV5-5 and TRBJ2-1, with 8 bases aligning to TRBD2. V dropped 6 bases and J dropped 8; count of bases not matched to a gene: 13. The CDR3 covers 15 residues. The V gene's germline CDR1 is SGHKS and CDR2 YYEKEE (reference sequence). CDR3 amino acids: CASNEAGTSVYEQFF. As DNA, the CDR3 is TGTGCCAGCAACGAAGCCGGGACTAGTGTATATGAGCAGTTCTTC. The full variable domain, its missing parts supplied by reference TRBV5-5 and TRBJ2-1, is DAGVTQSPTHLIKTRGQQVTLRCSPISGHKSVSWYQQVLGQGPQFIFQYYEKEERGRGNFPDRFSARQFPNYSSELNVNALLLGDSALYLCASNEAGTSVYEQFFGPGTRLTVL.

CDR3 region: CSVVTTGGTGELFF. The CDR3 bases are TGCAGCGTTGTGACCACAGGGGGCACCGGGGAGCTGTTTTTT. The chain couples TRBV29-1 to TRBJ2-2, with TRBD1 matching 8 bases. With 4 bases clipped from V and 4 bases from J, the junction kept 5 bases outside the gene matches. This CDR3 spans 14 amino acids. CDR1 is SQVTM and CDR2 is ANQGSEA in the germline V gene.

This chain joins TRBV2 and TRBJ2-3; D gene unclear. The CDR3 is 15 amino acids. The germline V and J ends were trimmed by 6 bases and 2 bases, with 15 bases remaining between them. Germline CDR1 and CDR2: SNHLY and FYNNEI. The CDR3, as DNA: TGTGCCAGCAGATCACGAGATGTCATCACAGATACGCAGTATTTT. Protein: CASRSRDVITDTQYF.

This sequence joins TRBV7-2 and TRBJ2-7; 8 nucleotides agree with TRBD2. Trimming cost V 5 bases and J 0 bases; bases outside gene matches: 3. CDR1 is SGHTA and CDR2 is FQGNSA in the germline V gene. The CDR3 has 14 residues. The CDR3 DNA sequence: TGTGCCAGCAGCAGAAGCGGGAGCTCCTACGAGCAGTACTTC. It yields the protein CASSRSGSSYEQYF.

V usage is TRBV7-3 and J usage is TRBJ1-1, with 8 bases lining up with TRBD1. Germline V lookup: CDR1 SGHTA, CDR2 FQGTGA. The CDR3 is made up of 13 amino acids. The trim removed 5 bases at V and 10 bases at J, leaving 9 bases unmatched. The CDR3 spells CASSQTGTGGAFF. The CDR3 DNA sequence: TGTGCCAGCAGCCAGACAGGGACAGGTGGAGCTTTCTTT.

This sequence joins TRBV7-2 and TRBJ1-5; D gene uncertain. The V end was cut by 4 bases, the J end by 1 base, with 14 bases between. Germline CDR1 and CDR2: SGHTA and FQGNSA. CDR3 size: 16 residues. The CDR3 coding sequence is TGTGCCAGCAGCTACGTGCCAGGTTGGAGCAATCAGCCCCAGCATTTT. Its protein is CASSYVPGWSNQPQHF.

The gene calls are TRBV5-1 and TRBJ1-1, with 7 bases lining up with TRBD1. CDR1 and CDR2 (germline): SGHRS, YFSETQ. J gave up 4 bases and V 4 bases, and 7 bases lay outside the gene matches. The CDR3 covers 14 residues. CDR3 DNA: TGCGCCAGCAGCCCGACAGGGAAAGGCACTGAAGCTTTCTTT. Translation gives CASSPTGKGTEAFF.

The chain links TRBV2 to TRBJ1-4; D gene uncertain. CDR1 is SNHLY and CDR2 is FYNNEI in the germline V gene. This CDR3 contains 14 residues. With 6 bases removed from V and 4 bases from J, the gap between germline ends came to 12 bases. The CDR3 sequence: CASSAGGINEKLFF. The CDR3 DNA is TGTGCCAGCAGCGCGGGAGGAATTAATGAAAAACTGTTTTTT.